This TCR beta chain was recovered during a study of T cell changes during pregnancy in multiple sclerosis (dated by TCRdb to between 2018 and 2020). Some background on the complete study: The study examined how the T cell repertoire changed over the course of pregnancy in women with multiple sclerosis.

CDR1 and CDR2 are drawn from the germline V gene: SGDLS, YYNGEE. The germline V end is reduced by 0 bases and the J end by 2 bases; junction bases left unmatched: 4. The CDR3 measures 17 amino acids from cysteine to phenylalanine. This entry keeps only the CDR3 DNA: 51 bases, framed from base 1. Library prep was done by the immunoSEQ multiplex PCR assay. The table comes from immuneACCESS by way of TCRdb, which keeps in-frame sequences with V and J called. Part of the clones is missing from these tables; in studies checked, under half for an unresolved V gene and the rest for unknown reasons. The sample yields around 10,000 clones; about 83% were counted once. Of the sample, around a sixth falls within the top ten clones. This clone was seen a few times. Its binding antigen is unknown. Nothing much larger sits one base from this clone, and base qualities are not available.

This sample comprised CD8+ T cells from peripheral blood mononuclear cells, obtained in the third trimester of pregnancy. This TCR came from a female donor in good health, enrolled as a control in a pregnancy study. This receptor chain uses TRBV9 and TRBJ2-6, and 8 bases in between align with TRBD1. The CDR3 in this case is CASSVADRAAGANVLTF. The nucleotides read TGTGCCAGCAGCGTAGCGGACAGGGCAGCTGGGGCCAACGTCCTGACTTTC. With all but the CDR3 taken from the reference TRBV9 and TRBJ2-6 genes, the full variable domain is: DSGVTQTPKHLITATGQRVTLRCSPRSGDLSVYWYQQSLDQGLQFLIQYYNGEERAKGNILERFSAQQFPDLHSELNLSSLELGDSALYFCASSVADRAAGANVLTFGAGSRLTVL.